This T cell receptor (beta chain) derives from a study of early T cells in non-severe SARS-CoV-2 infection. Study details: Bulk RNA isolated from unsorted whole blood underwent sequencing; chains were not paired.

Using its own MiXCR run on the 5' RACE reads, TCRdb lists one record per CDR3 protein. The top ten hold roughly 4.9% of the sample, which has tens of thousands of distinct CDR3 sequences, roughly 5.7% seen once. The CDR3 length is 18 residues. V shed 0 bases and J 1 base; nucleotides not matched to a gene: 6. Germline V CDR1 and CDR2: LGHDT, YNNKEL (reference sequence). This clonotype occurred many times. The specimen sequenced was whole blood. The chain recombines TRBV3-1 with TRBJ2-7; 13 nucleotides agree with TRBD2. The TCR originated in an adult who was a healthcare worker with PCR-confirmed SARS-CoV-2 infection or an uninfected control (not recorded which). This chain's CDR3 is CASSQDGTSGRASYEQYF. As DNA, the CDR3 is TGTGCCAGCAGCCAAGATGGAACTAGCGGGAGGGCGTCCTACGAGCAGTACTTC.